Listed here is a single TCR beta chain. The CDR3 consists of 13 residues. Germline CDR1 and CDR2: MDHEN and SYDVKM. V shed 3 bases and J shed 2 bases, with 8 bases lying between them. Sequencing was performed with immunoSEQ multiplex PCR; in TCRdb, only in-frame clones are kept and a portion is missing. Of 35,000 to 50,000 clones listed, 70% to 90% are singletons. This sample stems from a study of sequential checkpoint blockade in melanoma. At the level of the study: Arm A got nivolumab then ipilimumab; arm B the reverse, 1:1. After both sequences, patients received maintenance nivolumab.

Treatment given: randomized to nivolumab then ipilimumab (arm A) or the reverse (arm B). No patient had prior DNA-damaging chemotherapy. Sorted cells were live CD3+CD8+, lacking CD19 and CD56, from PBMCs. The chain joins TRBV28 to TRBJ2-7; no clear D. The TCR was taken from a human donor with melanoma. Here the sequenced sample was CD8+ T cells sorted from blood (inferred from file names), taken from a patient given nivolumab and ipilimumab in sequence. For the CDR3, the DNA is TGTGCCAGCAGTTTCGAAGGAGCCTACGAGCAGTACTTC. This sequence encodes CASSFEGAYEQYF.